Following are 31 T cell receptor beta chains from one sample sequenced in a study of T-cell reconstitution after alpha-beta-depleted transplantation in children. During its preparation, the TCRbeta library received unique molecular identifiers. Each CDR3 protein gets one entry after TCRdb re-called the PCR reads with MiXCR. Found here are 500,000 to 750,000 distinct CDR3 sequences, approximately 12% of them singletons; the top ten hold about 2%. The material sequenced was PBMCs, mostly from graft donor cells, taken 360 days after TCRalphabeta/CD19-depleted stem cell transplant. All receptors derive from a male patient under 18 who had a stem cell transplant for acute myeloid leukemia, so the T cells may come from the graft donor.

The rearrangement uses TRBV7-9 and TRBJ1-4; a possible D gene is TRBD1 (6 bases). The CDR3 consists of 15 residues. Germline V gene lookup returns CDR1 SEHNR and CDR2 FQNEAQ (reference sequence). Trimming cost V 0 bases and J 3 bases, with 8 bases left between them. This chain's CDR3 is CASSLATGANEKLFF. The CDR3 nucleotides read TGTGCCAGCAGCTTAGCGACAGGAGCTAATGAAAAACTGTTTTTT.

With regard to this clonotype: A junction end diverges from the germline sequence, so it may reflect a read error. The chain joins TRBV2 to TRBJ2-5, with TRBD2 as a possible D gene (6 bases). Germline V gives CDR1 SNHLY, CDR2 FYNNEI. The CDR3 runs 14 residues. CDR3 residues: CASREEGGTETQYF. As DNA, the CDR3 is TGTGCCAGCAGAGAAGAGGGCGGGACAGAGACCCAGTACTTC.

This clonotype was seen a handful of times. V usage is TRBV3-1 and J usage is TRBJ2-7; D not resolved. V was shortened by 1 base and J by 0 bases, with 16 bases between the two germline ends. CDR3 size: 17 residues. Germline V gives CDR1 LGHDT, CDR2 YNNKEL (reference sequence). In DNA form, the CDR3 reads TGTGCCAGCAGCCAAGGGAGTGGTCTCCCTATCTCCTACGAGCAGTACTTC. Its protein is CASSQGSGLPISYEQYF.

Only a few counts were recorded for this clonotype. The CDR3 DNA reads as TGTGCCATCAGTGCTCCAGGGCAGGGAGGCTCGCACATTCAGTACTTC. It codes for CAISAPGQGGSHIQYF. The J gene is TRBJ2-4, the V gene TRBV10-3, with D possibly TRBD2 on 6 matching bases. In germline, CDR1 is ENHRY, CDR2 SYGVKD. This CDR3 has 16 amino acids. V was pared by 4 bases and J by 8 bases, with 21 bases between.

This clonotype has at least ten counts. The rearrangement joins TRBV7-9 to TRBJ2-1; 14 nucleotides align to TRBD2. The CDR3 is made up of 16 amino acids. Per germline, CDR1 SEHNR and CDR2 FQNEAQ (reference sequence). With 5 bases clipped from V and 9 bases from J, the junction kept 9 bases outside the gene matches. The CDR3 reads CASSGRGLAGVGEQFF. In nucleotides, the CDR3 is TGTGCCAGCAGCGGTCGGGGACTAGCGGGAGTCGGTGAGCAGTTCTTC. The variable domain in full, with the rest retrieved from reference TRBV7-9 and TRBJ2-1, is DTGVSQNPRHKITKRGQNVTFRCDPISEHNRLYWYRQTLGQGPEFLTYFQNEAQLEKSRLLSDRFSAERPKGSFSTLEIQRTEQGDSAMYLCASSGRGLAGVGEQFFGPGTRLTVL.

This clonotype was observed many times. The rearrangement links TRBV20-1 to TRBJ1-5, with a possible D match to TRBD1 (5 bases). This CDR3 is built from 11 residues. V lost 2 bases and J 6 bases, leaving 5 bases between the germline ends. Germline loops: CDR1 DFQATT, CDR2 SNEGSKA (reference sequence). In nucleotides, the CDR3 is TGCAGTGCTAGACAGGGTCAGCCCCAGCATTTT. Encoded protein: CSARQGQPQHF.

This clonotype was picked up a small number of times. The J gene is TRBJ2-5, the V gene TRBV12-3 or TRBV12-4; D unresolved. Trimming stripped 3 bases from V and 7 bases from J, with 9 bases between. The CDR3 is 12 residues long. CDR3 protein: CASSLISGTQYF. DNA of the CDR3: TGTGCCAGCAGTTTGATCTCAGGGACCCAGTACTTC.

This clonotype has just a few counts. The V and J genes are TRBV5-1 and TRBJ2-7, with 8 bases fitting TRBD1. Germline V gene lookup returns CDR1 SGHRS and CDR2 YFSETQ. The V and J ends lost 2 bases and 3 bases, in that order; junction bases with no gene match: 7. This CDR3 comprises 15 residues. CDR3 sequence reads: CASSFTGGSIYEQYF. In DNA, the CDR3 is TGCGCCAGCAGCTTTACAGGGGGTTCTATCTACGAGCAGTACTTC.

V is TRBV20-1 and J is TRBJ2-7, with 12 bases fitting TRBD2. J lost 0 bases, V lost 3 bases, and 9 bases had no gene match. From germline, CDR1 is DFQATT and CDR2 SNEGSKA (reference sequence). CDR3 length: 17 amino acids. The CDR3 DNA follows: TGCAGTGCTAGTATTGGACTAGCGGGGCCCTTCTCCTACGAGCAGTACTTC. Translated: CSASIGLAGPFSYEQYF.

The rearrangement links TRBV28 to TRBJ2-3; 9 bases fit TRBD2. In germline, CDR1 is MDHEN, CDR2 SYDVKM. The CDR3 spans 18 residues. V was pared by 0 bases and J by 1 base, with 8 bases of the junction left unmatched. The CDR3 here is CASSLWAGGGVGTDTQYF. CDR3 DNA: TGTGCCAGCAGTTTATGGGCGGGGGGGGGCGTGGGCACAGATACGCAGTATTTT.

This clonotype was seen more than once but under ten times. The chain carries TRBV5-1 and TRBJ2-5; 7 nucleotides line up with TRBD2. The J segment lost 1 base and the V segment lost 8 bases, leaving 8 bases of the junction unmatched. CDR1 and CDR2 from the germline V gene are SGHRS and YFSETQ. The CDR3 loop spans 14 amino acids. CDR3 sequence reads: CASRRASGQETQYF. DNA for the CDR3: TGCGCCAGTAGACGGGCTAGCGGCCAAGAGACCCAGTACTTC.

This clonotype has more than one count but fewer than ten. The V call is TRBV6-1, the J call TRBJ2-7; D remains ambiguous. Germline CDR1 and CDR2: MNHNS and SASEGT. Trimming cost V 7 bases and J 3 bases, with 19 bases left between them. CDR3 size: 15 residues. CDR3 DNA: TGTGCCAGCAATAGCAATTATGACGGAAGCTACGAGCAGTACTTC. Translated, it gives CASNSNYDGSYEQYF.

Many counts were recorded for this clonotype. The genes are TRBV29-1 and TRBJ2-3; D not certain. Trimming stripped 6 bases from V and 2 bases from J, with 9 bases between. Germline V gives CDR1 SQVTM, CDR2 ANQGSEA. The CDR3 contains 12 residues. The CDR3 here is CSVAPDTDTQYF. CDR3 sequence (DNA): TGCAGCGTCGCCCCGGACACAGATACGCAGTATTTT.

This sequence joins TRBV11-2 and TRBJ2-3, with TRBD1 matching over 7 bases. The CDR3 has 13 amino acids. V lost 6 bases to trimming and J lost 2 bases; unmatched junction nucleotides: 2. Germline V CDR1 and CDR2: SGHAT, FQNNGV. CDR3 sequence: CASRGTATDTQYF. The CDR3 DNA is TGTGCCAGCAGAGGGACAGCCACAGATACGCAGTATTTT.

This clonotype was observed a few times. The chain carries TRBV7-9 and TRBJ2-1; D uncertain. V shed 5 bases and J shed 7 bases, with 18 bases lying between them. This CDR3 has 15 residues. The germline CDR1 and CDR2 sequences are SEHNR and FQNEAQ (reference sequence). In nucleotides, the CDR3 is TGTGCCAGCAGCCCCCAGCGTCTAGGGATGAATGAGCAGTTCTTC. Protein product: CASSPQRLGMNEQFF.

The rearrangement uses TRBV9 and TRBJ2-1; D gene ambiguous. This CDR3 region has 13 residues. V lost 0 bases and J 6 bases, leaving 7 bases between the germline ends. CDR1 and CDR2 (germline): SGDLS, YYNGEE. This CDR3 reads CASSVGPSNEQFF. The CDR3 region has the DNA TGTGCCAGCAGCGTAGGCCCTTCCAATGAGCAGTTCTTC.

This clonotype was seen just once. It may be a read error: a sequence one base away is much more abundant. The rearrangement joins TRBV11-2 to TRBJ2-1; 7 bases line up with TRBD2. Per the germline V gene, CDR1 is SGHAT and CDR2 is FQNNGV. The CDR3 is 17 residues long. CDR3 region: CASSLELAPSSYDEQFF. The DNA of the CDR3 is TGTGCCAGCAGCTTAGAACTAGCGCCTAGCTCCTACGATGAGCAGTTCTTC.

This clonotype was picked up a small number of times. The chain has TRBV10-3 and TRBJ1-1; D gene unclear. With 8 bases removed from V and 4 bases from J, the gap between germline ends came to 14 bases. CDR3 length: 13 amino acids. Germline V CDR1 and CDR2: ENHRY, SYGVKD. The CDR3 loop reads CAIGPAKGTEAFF. In DNA form, the CDR3 reads TGTGCCATCGGCCCGGCTAAGGGCACTGAAGCTTTCTTT.

This clonotype was found many times. The CDR3 here is CSAYDPTGRETQYF. CDR3 bases: TGCAGTGCCTATGACCCGACAGGGCGGGAGACCCAGTACTTC. V usage is TRBV20-1 and J usage is TRBJ2-5; 7 bases are shared with TRBD1. The V gene end was trimmed by 6 bases and the J gene end by 5 bases; junction bases not matched to a gene: 12. The CDR3 runs to 14 residues. Germline-derived CDR1 and CDR2 are DFQATT and SNEGSKA (reference sequence).

This clonotype has ten or more counts. The gene calls are TRBV5-1 and TRBJ1-1; the match to TRBD1 covers 7 bases. Germline V lookup: CDR1 SGHRS, CDR2 YFSETQ. The CDR3 covers 14 residues. V gave up 4 bases and J gave up 1 base; unmatched junction bases: 4. The CDR3 DNA reads TGCGCCAGCAGCAGGGGGACAGCGAACACTGAAGCTTTCTTT. It codes for CASSRGTANTEAFF.

A few counts support this clonotype. The V and J genes are TRBV24-1 and TRBJ2-1; 13 positions match TRBD2. V lost 4 bases to trimming and J lost 0 bases; unmatched junction nucleotides: 11. CDR1 is KGHDR, CDR2 SFDVKD, per germline. This CDR3 is 20 amino acids long. The CDR3 region is CATSDTYSTSGRVSYNEQFF. The CDR3 DNA is TGTGCCACCAGTGACACTTATAGTACTAGCGGGAGGGTCTCCTACAATGAGCAGTTCTTC.

A few counts support this clonotype. The V and J genes are TRBV9 and TRBJ2-1; no clear D gene. CDR1 and CDR2 (germline): SGDLS, YYNGEE. The ends were cut back, 6 bases at V and 8 bases at J, with 21 bases in the middle. The CDR3 length is 15 residues. CDR3 amino acids: CASNPAGLRWDEQFF. DNA for the CDR3: TGTGCCAGCAACCCCGCAGGCCTCCGATGGGATGAGCAGTTCTTC.

This clonotype was seen a handful of times. The chain combines TRBV18 with TRBJ1-1, with 8 bases identical to TRBD1. The CDR3 is 14 amino acids. Unmatched junction bases numbered 7, after V lost 9 bases and J lost 1 base. Germline V gene sequence: CDR1 KGHSH, CDR2 LQKENI. The chain's CDR3 is CASSTDRGNTEAFF. CDR3 coding DNA: TGTGCCAGTTCTACCGACAGGGGGAACACTGAAGCTTTCTTT.

This chain links TRBV6-1 with TRBJ2-7; 11 nucleotides line up with TRBD2. Trimming cost V 6 bases and J 6 bases; bases outside gene matches: 7. The CDR3 consists of 14 residues. CDR1 and CDR2 from the germline V gene are MNHNS and SASEGT. CDR3 coding DNA: TGTGCCAGCAGCATGATAGCGGGAGGGCCCGAGCAGTACTTC. Residues: CASSMIAGGPEQYF.

The rearrangement joins TRBV27 to TRBJ2-7; 8 bases align to TRBD1. V lost 4 bases, J lost 6 bases, and 5 bases stayed unmatched. The CDR3 loop spans 13 amino acids. CDR1 and CDR2 from the germline V gene are MNHEY and SMNVEV (reference sequence). CDR3 loop: CASSSSGGPEQYF. The DNA for the CDR3 is TGTGCCAGCAGTTCATCAGGGGGCCCCGAGCAGTACTTC.

The sample holds many counts of this clonotype. This chain links TRBV19 with TRBJ2-7; the match to TRBD2 covers 8 bases. The CDR3 is 17 amino acids. The germline V gene has CDR1 LNHDA and CDR2 SQIVND (reference sequence). V trimming: 5 bases; J trimming: 0 bases; junction bases outside the gene matches: 12. DNA of the CDR3: TGTGCCAGTAGTTCCCCGGAAGGGACTAGTAACTCCTACGAGCAGTACTTC. Amino acid sequence: CASSSPEGTSNSYEQYF.

This clonotype has a handful of counts. The chain joins TRBV11-2 to TRBJ2-1; no definite D call. Per the germline V gene, CDR1 is SGHAT and CDR2 is FQNNGV. Trimming took 5 bases from V and 10 from J, leaving 15 bases between them. There are 13 residues in the CDR3. CDR3 nucleotide sequence: TGTGCCAGCAGCCCCGACGGGCAATCAGAGCAGTTCTTC. It specifies CASSPDGQSEQFF.

The rearrangement links TRBV10-3 to TRBJ2-7, with 7 bases identical to TRBD2. The CDR3 runs to 11 residues. V was clipped by 10 bases and J by 4 bases; unmatched bases: 4. Germline CDR1 is ENHRY and CDR2 is SYGVKD. The CDR3 reads CATFGGYEQYF. The CDR3 DNA sequence: TGTGCCACCTTCGGGGGGTACGAGCAGTACTTC.

Written as DNA, the CDR3 is TGTGCCAGCCTTCTTAATGAAAAACTGTTTTTT. As protein: CASLLNEKLFF. The chain links TRBV12-3 or TRBV12-4 to TRBJ1-4; no clear D. The CDR3 extends over 11 amino acids. V lost 8 bases to trimming and J lost 4 bases, with 5 bases between them.

This clonotype came up many times. The chain joins TRBV28 to TRBJ2-5; a weak D match, TRBD2 (6 bases). The CDR3 has 14 residues. Germline assignment: CDR1 MDHEN and CDR2 SYDVKM. V gave up 1 base and J gave up 7 bases, with 13 bases separating them. In DNA, the CDR3 is TGTGCCAGCAGTTTATCACCGGGAGAGGGGACCCAGTACTTC. Its protein is CASSLSPGEGTQYF.

This clonotype occurred a few times. The chain combines TRBV27 with TRBJ2-7, with TRBD2 as a possible D gene (5 bases). Deletions cut 4 bases from V and 8 bases from J, with 12 bases between. This CDR3 has 12 residues. Germline CDR1 is MNHEY and CDR2 is SMNVEV (reference sequence). As DNA, the CDR3 is TGTGCCAGCAGTTCTACGGGGTTACAGCAGTACTTC. It encodes CASSSTGLQQYF.